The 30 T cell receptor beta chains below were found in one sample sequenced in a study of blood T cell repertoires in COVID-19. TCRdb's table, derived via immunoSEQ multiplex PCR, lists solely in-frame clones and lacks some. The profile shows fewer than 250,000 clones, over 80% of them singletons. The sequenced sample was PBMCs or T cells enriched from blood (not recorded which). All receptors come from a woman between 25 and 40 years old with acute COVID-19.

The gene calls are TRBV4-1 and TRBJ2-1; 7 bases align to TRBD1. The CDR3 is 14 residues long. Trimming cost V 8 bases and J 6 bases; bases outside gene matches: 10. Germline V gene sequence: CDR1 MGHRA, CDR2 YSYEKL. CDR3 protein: CASARQGLSNEQFF. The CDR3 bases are TGCGCCAGCGCAAGACAGGGTTTAAGCAATGAGCAGTTCTTC.

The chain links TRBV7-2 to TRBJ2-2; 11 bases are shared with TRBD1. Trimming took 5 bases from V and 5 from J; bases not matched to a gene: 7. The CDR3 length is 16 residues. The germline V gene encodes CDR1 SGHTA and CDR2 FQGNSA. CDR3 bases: TGTGCCAGCAGCCCAGGACAGGGGGCTTGGACCGGGGAGCTGTTTTTT. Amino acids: CASSPGQGAWTGELFF.

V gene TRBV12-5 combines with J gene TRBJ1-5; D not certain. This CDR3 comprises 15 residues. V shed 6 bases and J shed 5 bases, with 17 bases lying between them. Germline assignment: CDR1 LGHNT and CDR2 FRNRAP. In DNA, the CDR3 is TGTGCTAGTGGACCGGGTACGGCAATAGATCAGCCCCAGCATTTT. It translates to CASGPGTAIDQPQHF.

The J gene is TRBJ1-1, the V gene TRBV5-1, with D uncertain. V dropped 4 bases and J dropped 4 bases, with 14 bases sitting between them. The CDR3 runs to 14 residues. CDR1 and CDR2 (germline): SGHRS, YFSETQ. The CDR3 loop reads CASSERSARTEAFF. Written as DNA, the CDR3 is TGCGCCAGCAGCGAGAGAAGCGCCCGCACTGAAGCTTTCTTT.

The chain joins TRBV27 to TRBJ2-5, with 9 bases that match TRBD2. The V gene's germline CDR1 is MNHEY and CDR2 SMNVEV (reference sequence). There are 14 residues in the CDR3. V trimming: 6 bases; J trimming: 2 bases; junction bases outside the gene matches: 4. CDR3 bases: TGTGCCAGCAGCCTTACTAGCGGGCAAGAGACCCAGTACTTC. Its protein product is CASSLTSGQETQYF.

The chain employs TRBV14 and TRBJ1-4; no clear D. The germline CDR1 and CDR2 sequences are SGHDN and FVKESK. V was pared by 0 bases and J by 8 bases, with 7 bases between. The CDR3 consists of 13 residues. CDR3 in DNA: TGTGCCAGCAGCCAAGACAGGTTGGAAAAACTGTTTTTT. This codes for CASSQDRLEKLFF.

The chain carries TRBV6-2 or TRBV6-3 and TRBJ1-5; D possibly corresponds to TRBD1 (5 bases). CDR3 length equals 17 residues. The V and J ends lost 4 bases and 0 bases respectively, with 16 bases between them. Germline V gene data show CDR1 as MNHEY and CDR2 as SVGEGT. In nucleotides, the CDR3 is TGTGCCAGCAGTTCGCCCCGGGGGTCGCATAGCAATCAGCCCCAGCATTTT. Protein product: CASSSPRGSHSNQPQHF.

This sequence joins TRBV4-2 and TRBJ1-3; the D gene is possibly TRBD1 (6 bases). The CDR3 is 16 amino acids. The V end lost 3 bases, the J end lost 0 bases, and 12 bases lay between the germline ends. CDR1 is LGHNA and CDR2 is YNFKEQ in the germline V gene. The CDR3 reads CASSHGDTRSGNTIYF. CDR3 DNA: TGTGCCAGCAGCCATGGGGACACCCGCTCTGGAAACACCATATATTTT.

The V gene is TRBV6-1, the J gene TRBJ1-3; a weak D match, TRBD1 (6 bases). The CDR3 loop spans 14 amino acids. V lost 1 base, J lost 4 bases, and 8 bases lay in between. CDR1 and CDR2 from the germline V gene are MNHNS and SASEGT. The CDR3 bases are TGTGCCAGCAGTGAAGTGGGGGCCGGAAACACCATATATTTT. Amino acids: CASSEVGAGNTIYF.

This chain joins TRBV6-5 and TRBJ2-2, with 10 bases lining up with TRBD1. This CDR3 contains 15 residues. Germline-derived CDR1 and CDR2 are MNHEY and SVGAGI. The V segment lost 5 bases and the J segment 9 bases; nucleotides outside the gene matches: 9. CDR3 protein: CASSSRTGGGRELFF. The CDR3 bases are TGTGCCAGCAGTAGTAGGACAGGGGGTGGACGGGAGCTGTTTTTT.

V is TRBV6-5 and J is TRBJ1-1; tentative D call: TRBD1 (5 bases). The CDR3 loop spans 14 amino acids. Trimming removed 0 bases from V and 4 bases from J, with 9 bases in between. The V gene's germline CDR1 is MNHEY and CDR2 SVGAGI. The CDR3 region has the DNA TGTGCCAGCAGTTACTCTCCCGACAGCACTGAAGCTTTCTTT. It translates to CASSYSPDSTEAFF.

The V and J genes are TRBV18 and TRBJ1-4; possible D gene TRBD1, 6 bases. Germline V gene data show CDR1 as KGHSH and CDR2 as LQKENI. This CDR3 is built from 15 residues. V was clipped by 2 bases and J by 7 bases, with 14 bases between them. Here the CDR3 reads CASSPYGGRLEKLFF. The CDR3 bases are TGTGCCAGCTCACCATACGGGGGGCGCCTTGAAAAACTGTTTTTT.

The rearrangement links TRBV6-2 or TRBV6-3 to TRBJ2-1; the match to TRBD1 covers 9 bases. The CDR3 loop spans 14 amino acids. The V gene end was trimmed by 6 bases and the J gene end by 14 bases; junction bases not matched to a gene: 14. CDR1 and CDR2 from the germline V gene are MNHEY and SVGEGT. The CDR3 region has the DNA TGTGCCAGCAGCCCCAATACCTACCGGACAGGGGAGTTCTTC. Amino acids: CASSPNTYRTGEFF.

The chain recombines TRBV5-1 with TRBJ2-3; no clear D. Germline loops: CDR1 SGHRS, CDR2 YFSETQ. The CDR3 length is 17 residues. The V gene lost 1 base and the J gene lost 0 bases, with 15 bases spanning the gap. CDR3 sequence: CASSLNVVAYSTDTQYF. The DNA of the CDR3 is TGCGCCAGCAGCTTGAATGTGGTAGCCTACAGCACAGATACGCAGTATTTT.

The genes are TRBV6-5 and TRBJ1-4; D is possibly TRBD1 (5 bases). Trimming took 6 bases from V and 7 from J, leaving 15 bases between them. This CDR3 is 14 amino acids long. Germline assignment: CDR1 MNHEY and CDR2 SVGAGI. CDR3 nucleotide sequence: TGTGCCAGCAGCCCAGGGCAGGCCAGTGAAAAACTGTTTTTT. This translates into CASSPGQASEKLFF.

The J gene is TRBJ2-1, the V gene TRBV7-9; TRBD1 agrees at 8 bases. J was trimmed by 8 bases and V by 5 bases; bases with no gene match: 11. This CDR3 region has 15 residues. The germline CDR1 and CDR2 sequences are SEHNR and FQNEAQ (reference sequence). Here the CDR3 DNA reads TGTGCCAGCAGCCCCCGGACAGGGCCTAGGGATGAGCAGTTCTTC. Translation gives CASSPRTGPRDEQFF.

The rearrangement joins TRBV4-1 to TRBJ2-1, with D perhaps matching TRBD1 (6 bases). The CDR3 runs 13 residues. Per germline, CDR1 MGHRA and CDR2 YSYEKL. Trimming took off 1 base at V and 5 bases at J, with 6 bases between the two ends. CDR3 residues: CASSQGTDNEQFF. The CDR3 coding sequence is TGCGCCAGCAGCCAAGGGACAGACAATGAGCAGTTCTTC.

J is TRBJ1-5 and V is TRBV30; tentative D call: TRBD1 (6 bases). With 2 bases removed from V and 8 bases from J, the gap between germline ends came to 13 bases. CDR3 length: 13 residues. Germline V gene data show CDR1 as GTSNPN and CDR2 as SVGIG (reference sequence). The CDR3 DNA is TGTGCCTGGAGTACAGGGATAAGTGAGCCCCAGCATTTT. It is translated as CAWSTGISEPQHF.

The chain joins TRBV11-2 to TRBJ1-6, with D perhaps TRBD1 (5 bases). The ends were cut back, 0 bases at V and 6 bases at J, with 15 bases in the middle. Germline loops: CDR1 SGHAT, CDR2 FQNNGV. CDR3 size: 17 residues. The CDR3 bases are TGTGCCAGCAGCTTAGATTTGTTGGCAGGGCCTAATTCACCCCTCCACTTT. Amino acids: CASSLDLLAGPNSPLHF. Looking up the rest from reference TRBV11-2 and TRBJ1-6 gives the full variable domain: EAGVAQSPRYKIIEKRQSVAFWCNPISGHATLYWYQQILGQGPKLLIQFQNNGVVDDSQLPKDRFSAERLKGVDSTLKIQPAKLEDSAVYLCASSLDLLAGPNSPLHFGNGTRLTVT.

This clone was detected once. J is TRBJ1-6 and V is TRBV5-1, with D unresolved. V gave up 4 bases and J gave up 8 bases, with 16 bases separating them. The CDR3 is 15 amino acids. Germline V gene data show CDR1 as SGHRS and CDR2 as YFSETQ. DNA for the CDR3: TGCGCCAGCAGCACAAACCTGGGAGGAGATTCACCCCTCCACTTT. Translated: CASSTNLGGDSPLHF. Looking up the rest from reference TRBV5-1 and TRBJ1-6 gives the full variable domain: KAGVTQTPRYLIKTRGQQVTLSCSPISGHRSVSWYQQTPGQGLQFLFEYFSETQRNKGNFPGRFSGRQFSNSRSEMNVSTLELGDSALYLCASSTNLGGDSPLHFGNGTRLTVT.

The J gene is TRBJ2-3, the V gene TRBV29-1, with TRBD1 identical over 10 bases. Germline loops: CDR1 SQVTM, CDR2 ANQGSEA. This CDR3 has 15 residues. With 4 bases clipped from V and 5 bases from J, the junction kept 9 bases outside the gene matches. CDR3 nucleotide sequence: TGCAGCGTTGTAAGGACAGGGGGAATAGGAGATACGCAGTATTTT. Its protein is CSVVRTGGIGDTQYF.

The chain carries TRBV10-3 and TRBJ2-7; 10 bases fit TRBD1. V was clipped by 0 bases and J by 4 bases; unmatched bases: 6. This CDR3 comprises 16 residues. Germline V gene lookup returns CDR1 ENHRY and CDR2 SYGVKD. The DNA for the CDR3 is TGTGCCATCAGTGAGTCTTTGCGGACAGGGGGATACGAGCAGTACTTC. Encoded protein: CAISESLRTGGYEQYF.

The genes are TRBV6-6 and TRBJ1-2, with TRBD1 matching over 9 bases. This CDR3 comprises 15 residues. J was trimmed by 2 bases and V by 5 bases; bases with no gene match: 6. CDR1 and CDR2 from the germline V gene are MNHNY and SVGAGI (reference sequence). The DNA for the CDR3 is TGTGCCAGCAGTCCCCGAGGACAGGGGAACTATGGCTACACCTTC. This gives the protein CASSPRGQGNYGYTF.

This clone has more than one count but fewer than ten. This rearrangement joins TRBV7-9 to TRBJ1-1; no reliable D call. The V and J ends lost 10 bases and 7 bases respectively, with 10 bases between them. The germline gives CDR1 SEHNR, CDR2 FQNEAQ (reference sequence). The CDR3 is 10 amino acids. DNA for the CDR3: TGTGCCACGTCAGGCAATGAAGCTTTCTTT. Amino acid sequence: CATSGNEAFF.

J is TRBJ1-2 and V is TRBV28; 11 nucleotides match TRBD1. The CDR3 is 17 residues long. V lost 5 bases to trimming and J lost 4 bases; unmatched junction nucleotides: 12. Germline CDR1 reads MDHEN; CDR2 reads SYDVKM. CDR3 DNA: TGTGCCAGCAGTCCCTGGGGACAGGGGGAAGGGGCCTATGGCTACACCTTC. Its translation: CASSPWGQGEGAYGYTF.

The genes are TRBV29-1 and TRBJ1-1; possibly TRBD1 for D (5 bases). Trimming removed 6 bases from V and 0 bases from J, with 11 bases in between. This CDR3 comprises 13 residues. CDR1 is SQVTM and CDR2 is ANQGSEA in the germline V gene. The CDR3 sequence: CSVEQVMNTEAFF. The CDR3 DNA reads TGCAGCGTAGAACAGGTCATGAACACTGAAGCTTTCTTT. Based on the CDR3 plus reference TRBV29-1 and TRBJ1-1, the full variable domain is SAVISQKPSRDICQRGTSLTIQCQVDSQVTMMFWYRQQPGQSLTLIATANQGSEATYESGFVIDKFPISRPNLTFSTLTVSNMSPEDSSIYLCSVEQVMNTEAFFGQGTRLTVV.

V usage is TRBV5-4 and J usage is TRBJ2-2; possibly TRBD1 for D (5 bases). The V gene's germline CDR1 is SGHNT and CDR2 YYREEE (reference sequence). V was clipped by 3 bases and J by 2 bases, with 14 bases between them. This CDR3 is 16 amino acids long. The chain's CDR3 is CASSSPQGHNTGELFF. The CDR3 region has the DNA TGTGCCAGCAGCTCACCTCAGGGTCATAACACCGGGGAGCTGTTTTTT.

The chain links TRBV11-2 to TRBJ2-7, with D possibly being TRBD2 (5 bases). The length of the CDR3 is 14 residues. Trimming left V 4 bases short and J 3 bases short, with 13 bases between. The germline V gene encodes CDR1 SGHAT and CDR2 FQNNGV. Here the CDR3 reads CASSYTRGIYEQYF. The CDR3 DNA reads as TGTGCCAGCAGCTACACCCGGGGAATCTACGAGCAGTACTTC.

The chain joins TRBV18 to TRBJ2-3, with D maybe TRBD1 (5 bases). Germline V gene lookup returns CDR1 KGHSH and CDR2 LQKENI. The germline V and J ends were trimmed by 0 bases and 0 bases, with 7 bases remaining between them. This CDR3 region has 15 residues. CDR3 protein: CASSPPQGSTDTQYF. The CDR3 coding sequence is TGTGCCAGCTCACCACCGCAGGGCAGCACAGATACGCAGTATTTT.

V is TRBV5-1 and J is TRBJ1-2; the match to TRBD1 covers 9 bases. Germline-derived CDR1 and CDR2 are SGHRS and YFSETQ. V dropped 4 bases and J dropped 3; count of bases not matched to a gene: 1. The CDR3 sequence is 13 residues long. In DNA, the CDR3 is TGCGCCAGCAGCCGGGACAGGGACTATGGCTACACCTTC. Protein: CASSRDRDYGYTF.